This entry lists 19 T cell receptor beta chains sequenced from one sample in a study of T-cell reconstitution after alpha-beta-depleted transplantation in children. Unique molecular identifiers were used to barcode this TCRbeta library. TCRdb itself ran the PCR reads through MiXCR, one entry per CDR3 protein. The sample yields roughly 500,000 distinct CDR3 sequences, around 13% seen once. The source was PBMCs from the stem cell graft donor, collected from the stem cell graft. All receptors come from a human donor who donated a stem cell graft to a child with combined immunodeficiency.

The rearrangement uses TRBV5-6 and TRBJ2-2; D gene uncertain. The CDR3 sequence is 16 residues long. The germline gives CDR1 SGHDT, CDR2 YYEEEE. The germline V and J ends were trimmed by 0 bases and 1 base, with 10 bases remaining between them. The CDR3 DNA follows: TGTGCCAGCAGCTTGGTCGGTCTCCTGAACACCGGGGAGCTGTTTTTT. It specifies CASSLVGLLNTGELFF.

The chain recombines TRBV5-1 with TRBJ2-1; D not certain. The V end lost 4 bases, the J end lost 3 bases, and 14 bases lay between the germline ends. Germline V gene lookup returns CDR1 SGHRS and CDR2 YFSETQ. The CDR3 runs 15 residues. The chain's CDR3 is CASSPAADGYNEQFF. For the CDR3, the DNA is TGCGCCAGCAGCCCCGCCGCCGACGGCTACAATGAGCAGTTCTTC.

This chain connects TRBV27 to TRBJ1-4, with 11 bases that match TRBD1. The CDR3 has 15 amino acids. Germline-derived CDR1 and CDR2 are MNHEY and SMNVEV (reference sequence). The V segment lost 2 bases and the J segment 8 bases; nucleotides outside the gene matches: 4. The CDR3 DNA sequence: TGTGCCAGCAGTTTACAAGGGACAGGGGGGGAAAAACTGTTTTTT. Protein product: CASSLQGTGGEKLFF.

The rearrangement uses TRBV5-5 and TRBJ2-1; 10 nucleotides agree with TRBD2. The CDR3 loop spans 15 amino acids. Unmatched junction bases numbered 2, after V lost 5 bases and J lost 0 bases. CDR1 and CDR2 (germline): SGHKS, YYEKEE (reference sequence). In DNA form, the CDR3 reads TGTGCCAGCAGACTAGCGGGGAACTCCTACAATGAGCAGTTCTTC. It is translated as CASRLAGNSYNEQFF.

A few counts support this clonotype. V and J are TRBV29-1 and TRBJ2-5; the D gene could be TRBD1 or TRBD2 (5 bases each). Germline V gene lookup returns CDR1 SQVTM and CDR2 ANQGSEA. This CDR3 has 13 amino acids. The V and J ends lost 2 bases and 5 bases respectively, with 12 bases between them. CDR3 sequence (DNA): TGCAGCGTTGAAAAGGGGAGTATGGAGACCCAGTACTTC. It encodes CSVEKGSMETQYF. Based on the CDR3 plus reference TRBV29-1 and TRBJ2-5, the full variable domain is SAVISQKPSRDICQRGTSLTIQCQVDSQVTMMFWYRQQPGQSLTLIATANQGSEATYESGFVIDKFPISRPNLTFSTLTVSNMSPEDSSIYLCSVEKGSMETQYFGPGTRLLVL.

This clonotype was observed at least ten times. V gene TRBV6-2 or TRBV6-3 combines with J gene TRBJ2-7; a weak D match, TRBD2 (6 bases). Per the germline V gene, CDR1 is MNHEY and CDR2 is SVGEGT. V was trimmed by 10 bases and J by 5 bases, leaving 12 bases between them. CDR3 size: 11 residues. The CDR3 region has the DNA TGTGCCACTGGGGGGTTCCACGAGCAGTACTTC. It yields the protein CATGGFHEQYF.

This clonotype came up many times. The chain couples TRBV13 to TRBJ2-5; either TRBD1 or TRBD2 may fit D (6 bases each). Germline CDR1 is PRHDT and CDR2 is FYEKMQ (reference sequence). The CDR3 loop spans 18 amino acids. Between the trimmed V and J ends, which lost 6 bases and 0 bases, there was a span of 23 bases. This CDR3 reads CASSPNGSGAVYQETQYF. CDR3 DNA sequence: TGTGCCAGCAGTCCAAATGGTTCGGGGGCAGTGTACCAAGAGACCCAGTACTTC.

The chain uses TRBV12-3 or TRBV12-4 and TRBJ2-3, with D tentatively TRBD1 (5 bases). The V and J ends lost 3 bases and 0 bases respectively, with 22 bases between them. The CDR3 runs to 19 residues. The CDR3 reads CASSFGLEGVEISTDTQYF. The CDR3 nucleotides are TGTGCCAGCAGTTTTGGTTTGGAAGGGGTAGAAATTAGCACAGATACGCAGTATTTT.

This clonotype was found a few times. The V call is TRBV15, the J call TRBJ1-1; 8 nucleotides align to TRBD1. The CDR3 is 15 amino acids. Germline V gene lookup returns CDR1 LNHNV and CDR2 YYDKDF (reference sequence). V shed 3 bases, J shed 1 base, and the junction held 4 bases outside the gene matches. As DNA, the CDR3 is TGTGCCACCAGCAGGCCCGGGACAGGGAACACTGAAGCTTTCTTT. Protein product: CATSRPGTGNTEAFF.

The chain couples TRBV11-2 to TRBJ1-4; the match to TRBD1 covers 8 bases. CDR1 is SGHAT and CDR2 is FQNNGV in the germline V gene. The ends lost 6 bases at V and 7 bases at J; junction bases unmatched: 10. This CDR3 is 15 amino acids long. In DNA form, the CDR3 reads TGTGCCAGCAGTAGAGCGACAGGGGTGGCTGAAAAACTGTTTTTT. It yields the protein CASSRATGVAEKLFF.

V is TRBV7-8 and J is TRBJ2-1; no clear D. The CDR3 totals 12 residues. Germline assignment: CDR1 SGHVS and CDR2 FQNEAQ. Trimming stripped 4 bases from V and 10 bases from J, with 11 bases between. CDR3 sequence (DNA): TGTGCCAGCAGCTCCCGCTACCGGGAGCAGTTCTTC. The encoded protein is CASSSRYREQFF.

The rearrangement links TRBV7-9 to TRBJ2-2; D unclear. Germline CDR1 is SEHNR and CDR2 is FQNEAQ (reference sequence). Trimming shortened V by 6 bases and J by 4 bases, and 12 bases separated the two germline ends. This CDR3 has 14 amino acids. The CDR3 sequence: CASRHNHSTGELFF. The DNA of the CDR3 is TGTGCCAGCAGGCACAATCATTCCACCGGGGAGCTGTTTTTT.

The chain's CDR3 is CASSLWTSGDAYNEQFF. CDR3 nucleotides: TGTGCCAGCAGTTTATGGACTAGCGGGGACGCCTACAATGAGCAGTTCTTC. The chain carries TRBV28 and TRBJ2-1; 11 nucleotides align to TRBD2. The CDR3 runs to 17 residues. Unmatched junction bases numbered 3, after V lost 0 bases and J lost 2 bases. Germline-derived CDR1 and CDR2 are MDHEN and SYDVKM.

The chain is built from TRBV10-3 and TRBJ2-1, with TRBD2 as a possible D gene (5 bases). Germline values: CDR1 ENHRY, CDR2 SYGVKD. CDR3 size: 13 residues. V lost 6 bases to trimming and J lost 8 bases, with 14 bases between them. The CDR3 loop is CAIRSVMEDEQFF. DNA for the CDR3: TGTGCCATCAGATCAGTGATGGAGGATGAGCAGTTCTTC.

This clonotype occurred a few times. The chain has TRBV5-6 and TRBJ2-7, with TRBD1 matching 7 bases. CDR1 is SGHDT, CDR2 YYEEEE, per germline. The CDR3 loop spans 13 amino acids. V gave up 3 bases and J gave up 7 bases; unmatched junction bases: 7. The chain's CDR3 is CASSSGWGQEQYF. CDR3 nucleotide sequence: TGTGCCAGCAGCTCGGGTTGGGGACAGGAGCAGTACTTC. Filled out from reference TRBV5-6 and TRBJ2-7, the complete variable domain reads DAGVTQSPTHLIKTRGQQVTLRCSPKSGHDTVSWYQQALGQGPQFIFQYYEEEERQRGNFPDRFSGHQFPNYSSELNVNALLLGDSALYLCASSSGWGQEQYFGPGTRLTVT.

This clonotype came up many times. The chain recombines TRBV20-1 with TRBJ2-2; D possibly corresponds to TRBD1 (5 bases). CDR3 length: 15 residues. V was trimmed by 3 bases and J by 3 bases, leaving 14 bases between them. CDR1 is DFQATT, CDR2 SNEGSKA, per germline (reference sequence). Here the CDR3 reads CSARQDSFDTGELFF. CDR3 coding DNA: TGCAGTGCTAGGCAAGACAGCTTTGACACCGGGGAGCTGTTTTTT.

The rearrangement links TRBV10-3 to TRBJ2-7, with 14 bases fitting TRBD2. The CDR3 spans 19 residues. Trimming removed 0 bases from V and 6 bases from J; junction bases left unmatched: 13. Germline V gene data show CDR1 as ENHRY and CDR2 as SYGVKD. The CDR3 DNA follows: TGTGCCATCAGTGAGTCCTCCCGAGGACTAGCGGGAGGAGCGGGCGAGCAGTACTTC. Translating gives CAISESSRGLAGGAGEQYF.

In this sample, this clonotype turned up many times. The chain carries TRBV24-1 and TRBJ2-7; possibly TRBD1 or TRBD2 for D (5 bases each). The CDR3 runs to 14 residues. Germline CDR1 is KGHDR and CDR2 is SFDVKD. V shed 6 bases and J shed 0 bases, with 11 bases lying between them. The CDR3 DNA reads as TGTGCCACCAGTCCGGGGCCAAACTCCTACGAGCAGTACTTC. It encodes CATSPGPNSYEQYF.

This clonotype showed up just a few times. This sequence joins TRBV18 and TRBJ2-1; 10 bases match TRBD2. The trim removed 6 bases at V and 7 bases at J, leaving 15 bases unmatched. The V gene's germline CDR1 is KGHSH and CDR2 LQKENI. This CDR3 is built from 17 residues. DNA for the CDR3: TGTGCCAGCTCGACCGGGACTAGCGTCATACTGAGGAATGAGCAGTTCTTC. This encodes CASSTGTSVILRNEQFF. Using reference TRBV18 and TRBJ2-1 for the parts outside the CDR3, the full variable domain is NAGVMQNPRHLVRRRGQEARLRCSPMKGHSHVYWYRQLPEEGLKFMVYLQKENIIDESGMPKERFSAEFPKEGPSILRIQQVVRGDSAAYFCASSTGTSVILRNEQFFGPGTRLTVL.